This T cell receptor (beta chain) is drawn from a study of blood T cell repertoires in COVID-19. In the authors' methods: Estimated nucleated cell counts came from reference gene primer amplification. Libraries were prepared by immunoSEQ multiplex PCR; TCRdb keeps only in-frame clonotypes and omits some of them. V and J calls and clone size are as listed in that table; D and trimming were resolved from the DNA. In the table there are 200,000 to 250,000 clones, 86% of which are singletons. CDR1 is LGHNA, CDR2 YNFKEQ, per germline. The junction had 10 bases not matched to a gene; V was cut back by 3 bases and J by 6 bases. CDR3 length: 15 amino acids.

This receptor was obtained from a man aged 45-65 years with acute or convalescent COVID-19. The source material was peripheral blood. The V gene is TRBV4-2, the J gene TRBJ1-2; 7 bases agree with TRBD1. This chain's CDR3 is CASSQRGTVPDGYTF. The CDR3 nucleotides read TGTGCCAGCAGCCAGAGGGGGACAGTACCGGATGGCTACACCTTC.